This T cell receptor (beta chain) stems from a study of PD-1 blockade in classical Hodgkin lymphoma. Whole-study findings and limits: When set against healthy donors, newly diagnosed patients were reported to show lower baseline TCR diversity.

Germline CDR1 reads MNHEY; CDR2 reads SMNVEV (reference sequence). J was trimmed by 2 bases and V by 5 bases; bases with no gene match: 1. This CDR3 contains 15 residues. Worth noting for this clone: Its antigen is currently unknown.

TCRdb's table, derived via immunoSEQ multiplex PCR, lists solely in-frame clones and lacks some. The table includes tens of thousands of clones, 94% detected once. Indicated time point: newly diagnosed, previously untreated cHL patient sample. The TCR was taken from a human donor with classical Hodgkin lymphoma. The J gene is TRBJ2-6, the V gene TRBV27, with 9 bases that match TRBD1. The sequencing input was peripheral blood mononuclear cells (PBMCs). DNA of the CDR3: TGTGCCAGCAGTAACAGGGGGCCTGGGGCCAACGTCCTGACTTTC. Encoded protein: CASSNRGPGANVLTF.